The sample holds many counts of the clone carrying this TCR beta chain. Its antigen is not known. A minimum of 5.5 micrograms of total RNA was extracted per sample. Losses at the gene ends were 2 bases for V and 3 bases for J; bases not matched to a gene: 8. CDR1 is LNHNV and CDR2 is YYDKDF in the germline V gene (reference sequence). The CDR3 is 17 amino acids. The data are from a study of blood T cells in healthy people across ages. Findings and limits, study-wide: The long-lived group displayed more naive CD4+ cells, plus higher diversity, than the aged donors did.

Alongside a J-beta primer mix, a sample-barcoded 5' primer served in a second PCR lasting 7 to 11 cycles. Samples each returned at least 3 million CDR3-containing paired-end reads. TCRdb ran MiXCR on the 5' RACE reads and lists one entry per CDR3 protein. The table shows 1.5 million to 2 million distinct CDR3 sequences, with 25% to 30% occurring only once. The TCR sequence derives from a woman aged 25 to 39 in good health. The chain combines TRBV15 with TRBJ2-3, with 10 bases lining up with TRBD1. The sequencing sample was made of blood. CDR3 in amino acids: CATSRFRPGQGTDTQYF. The CDR3 DNA reads as TGTGCCACCAGCAGATTTCGACCGGGACAGGGGACAGATACGCAGTATTTT. Full variable domain (outside the CDR3, taken from reference TRBV15 and TRBJ2-3): DAMVIQNPRYQVTQFGKPVTLSCSQTLNHNVMYWYQQKSSQAPKLLFHYYDKDFNNEADTPDNFQSRRPNTSFCFLDIRSPGLGDTAMYLCATSRFRPGQGTDTQYFGPGTRLTVL.